The 30 T cell receptor beta chains below all came from one sample that was sequenced in a study of STAT3 mutations in large granular lymphocyte leukemia. Findings and limits, study-wide: At least one immunodominant TCR beta clonotype appeared in every T-cell large granular lymphocyte leukemia patient.

The table came from immunoSEQ multiplex PCR; TCRdb's copy has only in-frame clones and leaves some out. The data hold around 3,200 clones, with roughly 90% observed a single time. These receptors are not linked to any known antigen. Sequenced: peripheral blood mononuclear cells. All receptors come from a man aged 35-49 years with T-cell large granular lymphocyte leukemia. Some clones in this sample may be carry-over from other donors' samples.

This clone was recorded once. The V gene is TRBV5-6, the J gene TRBJ1-1; 7 bases map to TRBD1. The V segment lost 4 bases and the J segment 8 bases; nucleotides outside the gene matches: 2. CDR3 size: 11 residues. CDR1 is SGHDT, CDR2 YYEEEE, per germline. Here the CDR3 reads CASSLGQEAFF. The CDR3 DNA reads as TGTGCCAGCAGCCTGGGACAGGAAGCTTTCTTT.

The sample holds one count of this clone. V and J are TRBV5-1 and TRBJ2-7, with 7 bases matching TRBD2. Trimming took 5 bases from V and 2 from J; bases not matched to a gene: 7. CDR3 length: 14 amino acids. Looked up from germline, CDR1 is SGHRS and CDR2 is YFSETQ. Written as DNA, the CDR3 is TGCGCCAGCAGTGGGGGGGAAGACCCCTACGAGCAGTACTTC. This sequence encodes CASSGGEDPYEQYF.

The chain has TRBV14 and TRBJ1-1, with D possibly being TRBD1 (6 bases). CDR3 length equals 17 residues. V dropped 1 base and J dropped 6 bases, with 21 bases sitting between them. Germline lookup yields CDR1 SGHDN and CDR2 FVKESK. The CDR3 DNA reads TGTGCCAGCAGCCAAGTGGAGGGGGTGGGGGGTATGGCTGAAGCTTTCTTT. Its translation is CASSQVEGVGGMAEAFF.

This clone was counted a few times. The V and J genes are TRBV9 and TRBJ1-3; D may be TRBD1 (6 bases). This CDR3 region has 16 residues. Trimming shortened V by 4 bases and J by 0 bases, and 14 bases separated the two germline ends. Germline V CDR1 and CDR2: SGDLS, YYNGEE. The CDR3 protein is CASSPGQLTSGNTIYF. DNA of the CDR3: TGTGCCAGCAGCCCCGGACAGTTAACCTCTGGAAACACCATATATTTT.

The CDR3 DNA reads TGTGCCAGCAGCTTGGGTCGGCCCTACGAGCAGTACTTC. Protein: CASSLGRPYEQYF. The chain carries TRBV5-8 and TRBJ2-7; no clear D. The V and J ends lost 0 bases and 2 bases respectively, with 6 bases between them. This CDR3 comprises 13 residues. CDR1 is SGHTS and CDR2 is YDEGEE in the germline V gene.

V usage is TRBV13 and J usage is TRBJ1-2; 12 bases match TRBD1. Germline CDR1 is PRHDT and CDR2 is FYEKMQ (reference sequence). Trimming at V came to 5 bases and at J to 2 bases, leaving 9 bases not matched to a gene. This CDR3 comprises 17 residues. Here the CDR3 reads CASSQYPGQGANYGYTF. The CDR3 DNA reads as TGTGCCAGCAGCCAATACCCGGGACAGGGGGCGAACTATGGCTACACCTTC.

The CDR3 DNA is TGTGCCAGCTCCTTGGACCTACCCGAGCAGTACTTC. This codes for CASSLDLPEQYF. V gene TRBV18 combines with J gene TRBJ2-7; D is unresolved. V shed 6 bases and J shed 6 bases, with 12 bases lying between them. The CDR3 is 12 amino acids. Germline V gives CDR1 KGHSH, CDR2 LQKENI.

This sequence joins TRBV13 and TRBJ2-6; possible D gene TRBD1, 5 bases. Between the trimmed V and J ends, which lost 4 bases and 0 bases, there was a span of 16 bases. The CDR3 consists of 18 residues. From germline, CDR1 is PRHDT and CDR2 FYEKMQ (reference sequence). The chain's CDR3 is CASSSGRTRHSGANVLTF. The CDR3 DNA follows: TGTGCCAGCAGCTCAGGACGGACAAGGCACTCTGGGGCCAACGTCCTGACTTTC.

The chain couples TRBV12-5 to TRBJ1-2; the match to TRBD1 covers 9 bases. V lost 0 bases, J lost 8 bases, and 13 bases stayed unmatched. Germline lookup yields CDR1 LGHNT and CDR2 FRNRAP. The CDR3 sequence is 17 residues long. The CDR3 bases are TGTGCTAGTGGTTTGGTACAGCGGGACAGGGTTGGAAAGGGCTACACCTTC. The encoded protein is CASGLVQRDRVGKGYTF.

The chain couples TRBV27 to TRBJ2-3; TRBD1 matches 8 bases. J was trimmed by 4 bases and V by 5 bases; bases with no gene match: 8. Looked up from germline, CDR1 is MNHEY and CDR2 is SMNVEV (reference sequence). The CDR3 contains 15 residues. The CDR3 loop reads CASSRDQGAADTQYF. The CDR3 DNA sequence: TGTGCCAGCAGTAGGGATCAGGGGGCTGCAGATACGCAGTATTTT.

This chain connects TRBV29-1 to TRBJ2-7, with D unresolved. The V end was cut by 6 bases, the J end by 0 bases, with 9 bases between. This CDR3 has 12 amino acids. The germline gives CDR1 SQVTM, CDR2 ANQGSEA. CDR3 nucleotide sequence: TGCAGCGTCAGACGCAGCTCCTACGAGCAGTACTTC. The encoded protein is CSVRRSSYEQYF.

The gene calls are TRBV4-1 and TRBJ1-3; 9 bases fit TRBD1. This CDR3 is built from 16 residues. Germline loops: CDR1 MGHRA, CDR2 YSYEKL. V lost 1 base, J lost 0 bases, and 1 base stayed unmatched. For the CDR3, the DNA is TGCGCCAGCAGCCAAGCGACAGGGGGCTCTGGAAACACCATATATTTT. It yields the protein CASSQATGGSGNTIYF.

This clone showed up just once. The chain uses TRBV7-2 and TRBJ1-6; D gene unclear. The CDR3 runs 14 residues. Germline CDR1 is SGHTA and CDR2 is FQGNSA. Deletions cut 1 base from V and 8 bases from J, with 9 bases between. The CDR3 loop is CASSLDVTYSPLHF. The CDR3 region has the DNA TGTGCCAGCAGCTTAGACGTCACCTATTCACCCCTCCACTTT.

The V and J genes are TRBV7-2 and TRBJ1-1; a possible D gene is TRBD1 (6 bases). The CDR3 consists of 16 residues. Germline values: CDR1 SGHTA, CDR2 FQGNSA. The V gene lost 1 base and the J gene lost 4 bases, with 16 bases spanning the gap. DNA for the CDR3: TGTGCCAGCAGCTTAGTGTCGGGGGGCTCGGCCACTGAAGCTTTCTTT. As protein: CASSLVSGGSATEAFF.

DNA for the CDR3: TGCGCCAGCAGCCTTCATGGGGGCGTAGGTGTTGGCTCCTACAATGAGCAGTTCTTC. Translated, it gives CASSLHGGVGVGSYNEQFF. The genes are TRBV5-1 and TRBJ2-1, with TRBD1 as a possible D gene (6 bases). The CDR3 is 19 residues long. V was shortened by 4 bases and J by 0 bases, with 23 bases between the two germline ends. Germline CDR1 and CDR2: SGHRS and YFSETQ.

The rearrangement links TRBV7-9 to TRBJ2-2; D uncertain. This CDR3 is built from 15 residues. Per germline, CDR1 SEHNR and CDR2 FQNEAQ (reference sequence). V lost 5 bases to trimming and J lost 1 base, with 11 bases between them. CDR3 bases: TGTGCCAGCAGCCCTAACACAATGAACACCGGGGAGCTGTTTTTT. Translation gives CASSPNTMNTGELFF.

The chain employs TRBV7-2 and TRBJ1-5; D is unclear. The germline V gene encodes CDR1 SGHTA and CDR2 FQGNSA. The V gene lost 5 bases and the J gene lost 2 bases, with 13 bases spanning the gap. The CDR3 has 15 residues. The CDR3 DNA is TGTGCCAGCAGCGTGGCCCCCGTCGGCAATCAGCCCCAGCATTTT. Translation: CASSVAPVGNQPQHF.

This clone was picked up one time. The chain joins TRBV6-1 to TRBJ1-5, with no clear D. This CDR3 contains 16 residues. Germline V gives CDR1 MNHNS, CDR2 SASEGT. V was trimmed by 2 bases and J by 0 bases, leaving 11 bases between them. CDR3 protein: CASSELGQYSNQPQHF. The CDR3 nucleotides are TGTGCCAGCAGTGAATTAGGGCAGTATAGCAATCAGCCCCAGCATTTT.

The J gene is TRBJ1-2, the V gene TRBV7-2, with D tentatively TRBD1 (6 bases). Germline V gives CDR1 SGHTA, CDR2 FQGNSA. Trimming pared 1 base from V and 2 bases from J, leaving 14 bases between. CDR3 length equals 16 residues. CDR3: CASSLEGRGANYGYTF. The CDR3 nucleotides read TGTGCCAGCAGCTTAGAGGGGAGGGGGGCAAACTATGGCTACACCTTC.

This rearrangement joins TRBV5-6 to TRBJ1-1; D possibly corresponds to TRBD1 (6 bases). The V gene lost 3 bases and the J gene lost 8 bases, with 17 bases spanning the gap. Germline loops: CDR1 SGHDT, CDR2 YYEEEE. The CDR3 is 14 residues long. Written as DNA, the CDR3 is TGTGCCAGCAGCTCGAGGGGGTACTTGTTCGAAGCTTTCTTT. It is translated as CASSSRGYLFEAFF.

This clone was observed a few times. The rearrangement joins TRBV7-3 to TRBJ1-5; no clear D gene. CDR1 and CDR2 (germline): SGHTA, FQGTGA. CDR3 length: 15 residues. V was shortened by 5 bases and J by 7 bases, with 18 bases between the two germline ends. The CDR3 coding sequence is TGTGCCAGCAGCACGTTCGCGGAGATTCGGCAGCCCCAGCATTTT. The encoded protein is CASSTFAEIRQPQHF.

This rearrangement joins TRBV29-1 to TRBJ1-2; D remains ambiguous. Trimming cost V 0 bases and J 4 bases, with 15 bases left between them. This CDR3 is built from 15 residues. Germline values: CDR1 SQVTM, CDR2 ANQGSEA. CDR3 bases: TGCAGCGTTGAAGATCTTCAGGCGAATCTCTATGGCTACACCTTC. This gives the protein CSVEDLQANLYGYTF.

V usage is TRBV18 and J usage is TRBJ1-6; D possibly corresponds to TRBD1 (6 bases). V was trimmed by 3 bases and J by 6 bases, leaving 12 bases between them. Per germline, CDR1 KGHSH and CDR2 LQKENI. This CDR3 comprises 15 residues. Written as DNA, the CDR3 is TGTGCCAGCTCACCTTTACAGGGTGCTAATTCACCCCTCCACTTT. Translating it yields CASSPLQGANSPLHF.

The chain recombines TRBV5-1 with TRBJ1-5; no clear D. CDR3 length: 14 residues. Germline lookup yields CDR1 SGHRS and CDR2 YFSETQ. V lost 4 bases and J lost 2, with 10 bases in between. CDR3 sequence: CASSPSGGNQPQHF. Written as DNA, the CDR3 is TGCGCCAGCAGCCCGTCGGGCGGCAATCAGCCCCAGCATTTT. Full variable domain (remainder filled in from reference TRBV5-1 and TRBJ1-5): KAGVTQTPRYLIKTRGQQVTLSCSPISGHRSVSWYQQTPGQGLQFLFEYFSETQRNKGNFPGRFSGRQFSNSRSEMNVSTLELGDSALYLCASSPSGGNQPQHFGDGTRLSIL.

This clone was detected a few times. The gene calls are TRBV2 and TRBJ2-2, with 7 bases that match TRBD1. V shed 7 bases and J 3 bases; nucleotides not matched to a gene: 8. The CDR3 length is 15 residues. Germline values: CDR1 SNHLY, CDR2 FYNNEI. The CDR3 reads CASTPDRAYTGELFF. As DNA, the CDR3 is TGTGCCAGCACCCCTGACAGGGCTTACACCGGGGAGCTGTTTTTT.

This clone was counted a single time. V is TRBV10-3 and J is TRBJ2-7; 7 nucleotides align to TRBD1. The CDR3 sequence is 16 residues long. Per the germline V gene, CDR1 is ENHRY and CDR2 is SYGVKD. V trimming: 7 bases; J trimming: 0 bases; junction bases outside the gene matches: 12. In DNA, the CDR3 is TGTGCCATCACCGACCCGGACAGGAAGGGCTCCTACGAGCAGTACTTC. Encoded protein: CAITDPDRKGSYEQYF.

The genes are TRBV5-1 and TRBJ2-3, with TRBD2 matching 7 bases. The CDR3 extends over 13 amino acids. Trimming removed 8 bases from V and 4 bases from J; junction bases left unmatched: 7. The V gene's germline CDR1 is SGHRS and CDR2 YFSETQ. CDR3 nucleotide sequence: TGCGCCAGTCGCGGGGAGGGCGCAGATACGCAGTATTTT. It translates to CASRGEGADTQYF.

This clone has only one observation. The rearrangement links TRBV29-1 to TRBJ1-1, with TRBD1 matching 8 bases. Germline V gene data show CDR1 as SQVTM and CDR2 as ANQGSEA. The CDR3 length is 11 residues. Here the CDR3 DNA reads TGCAGAGCCGACAGGGGCACTGAAGCTTTCTTT. The encoded protein is CRADRGTEAFF.

This clone was seen only a few times. The CDR3 is CASSLQAGTPCTF. The CDR3 nucleotides read TGTGCCAGCAGCTTACAGGCTGGGACACCCTGCACCTTC. The chain carries TRBV7-9 and TRBJ1-2, with D maybe TRBD1 (6 bases). Between the trimmed V and J ends, which lost 2 bases and 13 bases, there was a span of 17 bases. Germline V gives CDR1 SEHNR, CDR2 FQNEAQ (reference sequence). This CDR3 is 13 amino acids long.

CDR3 bases: TGTGCCAGCAGCTCGTCGTACGAGCAGTACTTC. This codes for CASSSSYEQYF. The chain joins TRBV5-4 to TRBJ2-7; no clear D. Trimming shortened V by 3 bases and J by 4 bases, and 5 bases separated the two germline ends. The CDR3 is 11 amino acids. CDR1 is SGHNT and CDR2 is YYREEE in the germline V gene (reference sequence).